These 8 T cell receptor beta chains share one sample of origin, sequenced in a study of CD8+CD57+ T cells in acquired aplastic anemia. All sequencing subjects had displayed CD8+CD57+ cell expansion on flow cytometry. Template material for TCR beta VDJ and CDR3 profiling consisted of genomic DNA. TCRdb redid the calling of the reads with MiXCR, one entry per CDR3 protein. The sample carries about 160,000 distinct CDR3 sequences, over 40% recorded once. Material: sorted CD4+, CD8+, or CD8+CD57+ T cells (not recorded which) from PBMCs. The receptors here all came from a human donor with aplastic anemia.

The genes are TRBV15 and TRBJ2-7; either TRBD1 or TRBD2 may fit D (6 bases each). The CDR3 runs to 12 residues. The V end lost 9 bases, the J end lost 0 bases, and 9 bases lay between the germline ends. Per the germline V gene, CDR1 is LNHNV and CDR2 is YYDKDF (reference sequence). The CDR3 sequence: CATGGSSYEQYV. In DNA form, the CDR3 reads TGTGCCACAGGGGGGAGCTCCTACGAGCAGTACGTC.

The chain carries TRBV20-1 and TRBJ2-7; TRBD1 agrees at 10 bases. This CDR3 is 15 amino acids long. The V gene end was trimmed by 3 bases and the J gene end by 2 bases; junction bases not matched to a gene: 7. CDR1 DFQATT and CDR2 SNEGSKA come from the germline V gene (reference sequence). The CDR3 region is CSASDPGTGAYEQYF. The CDR3 region has the DNA TGCAGTGCTAGTGATCCCGGGACAGGGGCCTACGAGCAGTACTTC.

The genes are TRBV24-1 and TRBJ2-7, with D maybe TRBD2 (5 bases). The V end was cut by 7 bases, the J end by 1 base, with 16 bases between. The CDR3 is 15 residues long. The germline CDR1 and CDR2 sequences are KGHDR and SFDVKD. In nucleotides, the CDR3 is TGTGCCACCAGGTTAATCCTAGCCCGATCCTACGAGCAGTACTTC. The encoded protein is CATRLILARSYEQYF.

This clonotype came up a few times. The chain combines TRBV2 with TRBJ2-7; perhaps TRBD1 as D (6 bases). This CDR3 contains 12 residues. CDR1 is SNHLY, CDR2 FYNNEI, per germline. The V end was cut by 3 bases, the J end by 4 bases, with 7 bases between. In DNA, the CDR3 is TGTGCCAGCAGTGAGACAGGTTACGAGCAGTACTTC. The encoded protein is CASSETGYEQYF.

This clonotype was observed at least ten times. The chain has TRBV6-1 and TRBJ2-5, with D perhaps being TRBD1 or TRBD2 (5 bases each). The CDR3 length is 13 residues. CDR1 MNHNS and CDR2 SASEGT come from the germline V gene. The ends were cut back, 6 bases at V and 5 bases at J, with 13 bases in the middle. In DNA form, the CDR3 reads TGTGCCAGCAGGGATACGGGACGGGAGACCCAGTACTTC. It encodes CASRDTGRETQYF.

In its sample, this clonotype was seen many times. The gene calls are TRBV6-2 or TRBV6-3 and TRBJ2-7; 10 bases map to TRBD2. Losses at the gene ends were 10 bases for V and 5 bases for J; bases not matched to a gene: 8. CDR1 and CDR2 from the germline V gene are MNHEY and SVGEGT. The CDR3 spans 13 residues. CDR3 region: CANHSGGSHEQYF. The DNA of the CDR3 is TGTGCCAACCATAGCGGGGGGTCCCACGAGCAGTACTTC.

Concerning this clonotype itself: A read error may produce the germline difference seen at one junction end. The gene calls are TRBV7-2 and TRBJ1-2, with a tentative D call TRBD1 (5 bases). This CDR3 has 10 amino acids. Germline lookup yields CDR1 SGHTA and CDR2 FQGNSA. CDR3 in amino acids: CASSSSGQFF. DNA of the CDR3: TGTGCCAGCAGCTCATCAGGACAATTCTTC.

This clonotype has a count of ten or more. The J gene is TRBJ2-7, the V gene TRBV3-1; D ambiguous. The CDR3 length is 10 residues. CDR1 LGHDT and CDR2 YNNKEL come from the germline V gene (reference sequence). CDR3 region: CATGSYEQYV. CDR3 coding DNA: TGTGCTACGGGTTCCTACGAGCAGTACGTC.